The entry below describes one TCR beta chain. Generated by immunoSEQ multiplex PCR, the TCRdb table keeps only in-frame clones and is missing some. This table holds 150,000 to 160,000 clones, roughly nine tenths found once. J was trimmed by 9 bases and V by 6 bases; bases with no gene match: 12. Germline V gene data show CDR1 as MNHEY and CDR2 as SVGAGI. CDR3 length: 15 amino acids. This entry comes from a study of blood T cell repertoires in COVID-19. This clonotype originated in a man aged 50 to 60 with acute or convalescent COVID-19. Sequenced sample: peripheral blood. The genes are TRBV6-5 and TRBJ1-5; 9 nucleotides agree with TRBD1. The CDR3 is CASRVGQGEGWPQHF. The CDR3 coding sequence is TGTGCCAGCAGAGTGGGACAGGGCGAGGGATGGCCCCAGCATTTT.